A selection of T cell receptor beta chains follows, all from one sample in a study of spatial heterogeneity in lung cancer. TCRdb re-called the 5' RACE reads with MiXCR, one entry per CDR3 protein. Among 39,000 or so distinct CDR3 sequences listed, over 9.5% were seen once. The material sequenced was PBMCs, taken at follow-up. The origin of the receptors is a female donor with early-stage non-small cell lung cancer. Each CDR3 is given with its conserved first and last residue. A D gene is named only where the DNA matches it firmly. The size field is filled for only some rows; it gives once, few, many or a size class.

>TRBJ2-7|many|TRBD1|TRBV7-6|15
TGTGCCAGCAGCTTAGGACGTGGCAGGGGGCACGAGCAGTACTTC
CASSLGRGRGHEQYF
>TRBJ2-7|once|TRBD2|TRBV7-2|14
TGTGCCAGCAGCGCAGACGGGGGGAACGGCGAGCAGTACTTC
CASSADGGNGEQYF
>TRBJ2-7|.|.|TRBV20-1|12
TGCAGTGCCGCCCGGGATACCTACGAGCAGTACTTC
CSAARDTYEQYF
>TRBJ2-3|many|.|TRBV28|13
TGTGCCAGCAGTCTGGACAGCACAGATACGCAGTATTTT
CASSLDSTDTQYF
>TRBJ2-7|few|.|TRBV2|13
TGTGCCAGCAGTCTTGGAAGGGGCCACGAGCAGTACTTC
CASSLGRGHEQYF
>TRBJ2-6|many|.|TRBV7-6|14
TGTGCCAGCAGCTTAGGGACTGGGGCCAACGTCCTGACTTTC
CASSLGTGANVLTF
>TRBJ2-7|many|.|TRBV30|13
TGTGCCTGGAGCCGCCAACAAGCCGACGAGCAGTACTTC
CAWSRQQADEQYF
>TRBJ2-7|many|.|TRBV20-1|14
TGCAGTGCCCCCGTCGAGGCGGGCTCCTACGAGCAGTACTTC
CSAPVEAGSYEQYF
>TRBJ2-3|.|.|TRBV7-3|15
TGTGCCAGCAGCTCCAGCCTACTGAGCACAGATACGCAGTATTTT
CASSSSLLSTDTQYF
>TRBJ1-2|few|.|TRBV20-1|13
TGCAGTGCTAGAGATATACAGAACTATGGCTACACCTTC
CSARDIQNYGYTF
>TRBJ1-1|.|.|TRBV15|17
TGTGCCACCAGCAGAGAGGACCCGTTTGGGGGGAACACTGAATCTTTCTTT
CATSREDPFGGNTESFF
>TRBJ2-3|.|.|TRBV18|13
TGTGCCAGCCCAACCGACGGCACAGATACGCAGTATTTT
CASPTDGTDTQYF
>TRBJ2-3|many|TRBD2|TRBV19|14
TGTGCCAGTAGTACTCCAGCGGGGGCAGATACGCAGTATTTT
CASSTPAGADTQYF
>TRBJ2-2|few|.|TRBV7-9|14
TGTGCCAGCAGCCTCGGGGTAAACACCGGGGAGCTGTTTTTT
CASSLGVNTGELFF
>TRBJ1-5|many|.|TRBV2|15
TGTGCCAGCAGTGAAGCGCTTCAGGGGATTCAGCCCCAGCATTTT
CASSEALQGIQPQHF
>TRBJ2-3|.|.|TRBV3-1|14
TGTGCCAGCAGCCATGTTCCGGGGTCCGATACGCAGTATTTT
CASSHVPGSDTQYF
>TRBJ1-5|many|.|TRBV6-2/TRBV6-3|17
TGTGCCAGCAGTTACTCGACTCTGGGAGGGAACAATCAGCCCCAGCATTTT
CASSYSTLGGNNQPQHF
>TRBJ1-2|many|.|TRBV6-2/TRBV6-3|12
TGTGCCAGCAGCAAGAACGGATATGGCTACACCTTC
CASSKNGYGYTF
>TRBJ2-5|.|TRBD2|TRBV7-7|15
TGTGCCAGCAGCTCGAGCGGGGGGGCCTGGGAGACCCAGTACTTC
CASSSSGGAWETQYF
>TRBJ2-3|few|TRBD2|TRBV5-1|17
TGCGCCAGCAAATCTAGCGGGGGGACCTCTAGCACAGATACGCAGTATTTT
CASKSSGGTSSTDTQYF
>TRBJ2-4|few|.|TRBV7-2|14
TGTGCCAGCAGCCCTGAAATAGCCGCGAACATTCAGTACTTC
CASSPEIAANIQYF
>TRBJ2-1|many|.|TRBV12-3/TRBV12-4|12
TGTGCCAGCAGTTCGTATCTTCCTGAGCAGTTCTTC
CASSSYLPEQFF
>TRBJ1-1|many|TRBD1|TRBV20-1|13
TGCAGGGTCAACAGGGGCGCGGACACTGAAGCTTTCTTT
CRVNRGADTEAFF
>TRBJ1-5|few|TRBD1|TRBV28|16
TGTGCCAGCAGGCCGAGAGGGGGACAGGGCAATCAGCCCCAGCATTTT
CASRPRGGQGNQPQHF
>TRBJ2-7|.|.|TRBV12-3/TRBV12-4|12
TGTGCCAGCAGTTTGTGGACCTACGAGCAGTACTTC
CASSLWTYEQYF
>TRBJ2-5|few|.|TRBV7-2|16
TGTGCCAGCAGCTTAGCCCACTTGGACAGCCAAGAGACCCAGTACTTC
CASSLAHLDSQETQYF
>TRBJ2-3|many|TRBD2|TRBV20-1|17
TGCAGTGCCCCAGACCTTACGGGACTACCATACGTGGATACGCAGTATTTT
CSAPDLTGLPYVDTQYF
>TRBJ1-5|many|TRBD1|TRBV30|22
TGTGCCTGGAGGCCGAAGGGAGATAGGACAGGGGACTCCCCTCGCCCCAATCAGCCCCAGCATTTT
CAWRPKGDRTGDSPRPNQPQHF
>TRBJ2-7|many|TRBD1|TRBV11-2|17
TGTGCCAGCAGCTTACAGGGAACAGGGGGCAGCTCCTACGAGCAGTACTTC
CASSLQGTGGSSYEQYF